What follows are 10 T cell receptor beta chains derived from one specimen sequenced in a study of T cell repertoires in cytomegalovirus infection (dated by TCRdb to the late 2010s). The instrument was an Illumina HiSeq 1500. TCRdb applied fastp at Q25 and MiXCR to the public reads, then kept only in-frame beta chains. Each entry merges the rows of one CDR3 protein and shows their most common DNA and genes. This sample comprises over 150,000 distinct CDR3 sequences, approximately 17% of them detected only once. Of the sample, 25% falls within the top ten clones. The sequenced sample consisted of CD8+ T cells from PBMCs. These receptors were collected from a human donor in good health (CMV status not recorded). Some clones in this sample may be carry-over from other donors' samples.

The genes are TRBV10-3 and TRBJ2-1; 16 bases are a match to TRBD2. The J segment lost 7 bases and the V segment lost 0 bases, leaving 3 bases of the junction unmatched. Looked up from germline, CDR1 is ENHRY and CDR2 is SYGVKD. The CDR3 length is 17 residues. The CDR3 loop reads CAISESGLAGGPNEQFF. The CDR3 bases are TGTGCCATCAGTGAGTCGGGACTAGCGGGGGGGCCAAATGAGCAGTTCTTC.

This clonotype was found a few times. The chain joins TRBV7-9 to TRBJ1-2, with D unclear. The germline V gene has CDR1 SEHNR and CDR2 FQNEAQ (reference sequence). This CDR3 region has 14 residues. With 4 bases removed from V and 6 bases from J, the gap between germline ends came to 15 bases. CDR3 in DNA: TGTGCCAGCAGCTCCACTGACTCCGACGATGGCTACACCTTC. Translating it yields CASSSTDSDDGYTF.

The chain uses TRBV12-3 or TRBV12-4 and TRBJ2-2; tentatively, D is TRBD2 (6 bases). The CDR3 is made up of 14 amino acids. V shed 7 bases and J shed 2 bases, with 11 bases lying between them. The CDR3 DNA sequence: TGTGCCAGCAACCTGGAGGGAAACACCGGGGAGCTGTTTTTT. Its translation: CASNLEGNTGELFF.

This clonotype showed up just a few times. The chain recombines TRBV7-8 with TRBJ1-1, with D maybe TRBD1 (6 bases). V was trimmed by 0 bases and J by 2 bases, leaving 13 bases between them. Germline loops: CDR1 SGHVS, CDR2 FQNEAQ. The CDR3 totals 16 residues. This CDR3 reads CASSLAPGQRNTEAFF. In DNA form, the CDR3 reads TGTGCCAGCAGCTTAGCTCCAGGACAGAGAAACACTGAAGCTTTCTTT.

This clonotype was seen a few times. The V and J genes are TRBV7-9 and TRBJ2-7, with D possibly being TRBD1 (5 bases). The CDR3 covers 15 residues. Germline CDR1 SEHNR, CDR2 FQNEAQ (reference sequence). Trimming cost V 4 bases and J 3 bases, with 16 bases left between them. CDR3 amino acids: CASSSPTAKDYEQYF. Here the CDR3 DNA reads TGTGCCAGCAGCTCCCCGACAGCTAAGGACTACGAGCAGTACTTC.

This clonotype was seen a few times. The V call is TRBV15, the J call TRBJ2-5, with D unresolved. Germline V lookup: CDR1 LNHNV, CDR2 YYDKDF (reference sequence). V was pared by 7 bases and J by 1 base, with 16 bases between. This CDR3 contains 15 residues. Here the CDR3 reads CATTPKLPRQETQYF. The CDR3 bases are TGTGCCACCACACCCAAGCTCCCACGCCAAGAGACCCAGTACTTC.

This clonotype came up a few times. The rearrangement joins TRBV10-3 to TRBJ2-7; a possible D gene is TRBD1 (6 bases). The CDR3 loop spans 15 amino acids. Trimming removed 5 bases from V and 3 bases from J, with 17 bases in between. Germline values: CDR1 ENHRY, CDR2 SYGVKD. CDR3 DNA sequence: TGTGCCATCAGTTCACAGGGCGGTAAGAACTACGAGCAGTACTTC. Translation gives CAISSQGGKNYEQYF.

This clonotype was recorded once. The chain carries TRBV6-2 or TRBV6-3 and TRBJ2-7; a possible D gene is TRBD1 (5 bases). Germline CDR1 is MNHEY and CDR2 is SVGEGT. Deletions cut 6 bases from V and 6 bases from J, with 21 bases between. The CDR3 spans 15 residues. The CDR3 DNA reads TGTGCCAGCAGCTATCGTCCCAGGGTTCTGGGCGAGCAGTACTTC. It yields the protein CASSYRPRVLGEQYF.

CDR3 sequence (DNA): TGTGCCAGCAGTTTATTGGGGACAGGGGGCGACTTCTTAAACTACGAGCAGTACTTC. Residues: CASSLLGTGGDFLNYEQYF. This chain links TRBV27 with TRBJ2-7; 12 bases are a match to TRBD1. The CDR3 loop spans 19 amino acids. Germline CDR1 and CDR2: MNHEY and SMNVEV (reference sequence). With 1 base clipped from V and 3 bases from J, the junction kept 13 bases outside the gene matches.

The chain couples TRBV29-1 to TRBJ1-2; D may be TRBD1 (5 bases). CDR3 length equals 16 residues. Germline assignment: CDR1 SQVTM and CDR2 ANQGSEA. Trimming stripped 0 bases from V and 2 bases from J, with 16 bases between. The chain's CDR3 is CSVEDRGRKSNYGYTF. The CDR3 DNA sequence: TGCAGCGTTGAAGATCGGGGCAGAAAATCAAACTATGGCTACACCTTC.